A selection of T cell receptor beta chains follows, all from one sample in a study of cytomegalovirus exposure and HLA in healthy donors. This table comes from immunoSEQ multiplex PCR, and its TCRdb copy is limited to in-frame clones, with some not included. The profile shows roughly 140,000 clones, 78% of them singletons. The sample taken for sequencing was PBMCs. The receptors shown here come from a male donor in good health and CMV-seronegative. Both conserved end residues are part of each CDR3. The D gene is left open where the match is weak. Clone size is not always given. Where it is, it says once, few, many or a class for expanded clones.

NA TRBJ1-1 TRBV6-5 14 NA CASSYSWREGEAFF TGTGCCAGCAGTTACTCGTGGAGAGAGGGTGAAGCTTTCTTT
NA TRBJ2-7 TRBV7-9 15 once CASSPLPNAYSEQYF TGTGCCAGCAGCCCACTTCCTAACGCCTACTCCGAGCAGTACTTC
NA TRBJ2-7 TRBV7-9 13 NA CASSPSSGPEQYF TGTGCCAGCAGCCCTAGCTCTGGACCCGAGCAGTACTTC
TRBD1 TRBJ2-3 TRBV29-1 15 NA CSVAGDRTNTDTQYF TGCAGCGTGGCCGGGGACAGAACAAACACAGATACGCAGTATTTT
NA TRBJ1-6 TRBV29-1 17 NA CSVEEGRKKGEGSPLHF TGCAGCGTTGAAGAGGGTAGGAAAAAGGGCGAGGGTTCACCCCTCCACTTT
TRBD1 TRBJ1-3 TRBV7-9 15 NA CASSPTTGDGNTIYF TGTGCCAGCAGCCCGACGACAGGGGATGGAAACACCATATATTTT
TRBD1 TRBJ2-5 TRBV7-9 17 NA CASSLKGSGQGAETQYF TGTGCCAGCAGCTTAAAGGGTTCCGGACAGGGAGCGGAGACCCAGTACTTC
TRBD1 TRBJ1-2 TRBV5-4 15 NA CASSMDRARGYGYTF TGTGCCAGCAGCATGGACAGGGCTCGTGGCTATGGCTACACCTTC
TRBD1 TRBJ1-2 TRBV30 18 NA CAWSPPLGRQGPNYGYTF TGTGCCTGGAGTCCACCGCTGGGGCGACAGGGGCCGAACTATGGCTACACCTTC
TRBD2 TRBJ2-7 TRBV9 14 NA CASSVGGSPYEQYF TGTGCCAGCAGCGTAGGCGGGAGCCCCTACGAGCAGTACTTC
TRBD1 TRBJ2-3 TRBV7-9 13 NA CASTQGDSLAQYF TGTGCCAGCACCCAAGGGGACAGTTTGGCGCAGTATTTT
NA TRBJ1-2 TRBV30 12 NA CAWSETRGGYTF TGTGCCTGGAGCGAGACGCGGGGTGGCTACACCTTC
NA TRBJ2-3 TRBV7-9 16 NA CASRSTGKKAEDTQYF TGTGCCAGCAGATCGACAGGTAAGAAGGCGGAAGATACGCAGTATTTT
NA TRBJ1-5 TRBV18 14 NA CASSPGQNNQPQHF TGTGCCAGCTCACCCGGACAGAACAATCAGCCCCAGCATTTT
NA TRBJ1-2 TRBV2 13 NA CASRPEGYYGYTF TGTGCCAGCAGGCCGGAGGGATACTATGGCTACACCTTC
TRBD1 TRBJ1-2 TRBV18 15 NA CASSPPERGHSGYTF TGTGCCAGCTCACCACCGGAAAGGGGGCATAGTGGCTACACCTTC
NA TRBJ2-7 TRBV5-1 16 once CASSLGERVSSYEQYF TGCGCCAGCAGCTTGGGCGAGAGGGTGAGCTCCTACGAGCAGTACTTC
NA TRBJ1-2 TRBV30 18 NA CAWSPMIEGCGLRCGYTF TGTGCCTGGAGCCCCATGATAGAGGGATGCGGTCTACGTTGTGGCTACACCTTC
NA TRBJ1-1 TRBV29-1 13 NA CSVALGAATEAFF TGCAGCGTTGCCTTAGGGGCAGCCACTGAAGCTTTCTTT
NA TRBJ2-7 TRBV2 14 NA CASSALRQNYEQYF TGTGCCAGCAGTGCTCTGAGACAGAACTACGAGCAGTACTTC
NA TRBJ2-7 TRBV5-1 14 NA CASSLDRDSYEQYF TGCGCCAGCAGCTTGGACAGGGATTCCTACGAGCAGTACTTC
NA TRBJ1-2 TRBV4-3 15 once CASSATGTPFYGYTF TGCGCCAGCAGCGCAACCGGGACTCCATTCTATGGCTACACCTTC
NA TRBJ1-1 TRBV5-1 13 NA CASSGQWNTEAFF TGCGCCAGCTCCGGACAGTGGAACACTGAAGCTTTCTTT
NA TRBJ1-2 TRBV2 14 NA CASRTERVNYGYTF TGTGCCAGCAGGACAGAAAGGGTTAACTATGGCTACACCTTC
NA TRBJ1-5 TRBV21-1 16 NA CASSKATKRGNQPQHF TGTGCCAGCAGCAAAGCGACGAAAAGGGGAAATCAGCCCCAGCATTTT